The next 8 T cell receptor beta chains were all read from a single sample in a study of HIV-infected patients and healthy controls. Whole blood was used without fractionation, so all unsorted peripheral T cells were included. Alpha and beta constant-region primers primed reverse transcription of around 550 ng RNA. Separate chain-specific third strand synthesis with multiplexing indices produced the alpha and beta libraries. TCRdb passed the 5' RACE reads through MiXCR, listing each CDR3 protein once. Of 11,000 or so distinct CDR3 sequences listed, 4.5% to 5.5% are singletons. Specimen: blood. Receptors were obtained from an adult in good health.

In its sample, this clonotype was seen a few times. The rearrangement uses TRBV19 and TRBJ1-1; D remains ambiguous. This CDR3 has 14 residues. The germline gives CDR1 LNHDA, CDR2 SQIVND (reference sequence). The germline V and J ends were trimmed by 2 bases and 1 base, with 8 bases remaining between them. The chain's CDR3 is CASSITDKNTEAFF. CDR3 nucleotide sequence: TGTGCCAGTAGTATAACAGATAAGAACACTGAAGCTTTCTTT.

This clonotype has more than one count but fewer than ten. The gene calls are TRBV4-1 and TRBJ1-1, with D perhaps TRBD1 (6 bases). Germline V CDR1 and CDR2: MGHRA, YSYEKL. Trimming left V 2 bases short and J 5 bases short, with 15 bases between. This CDR3 has 15 residues. In DNA form, the CDR3 reads TGCGCCAGCAGCCAACCGGGACACGGTGGGACTGAAGCTTTCTTT. It specifies CASSQPGHGGTEAFF.

The chain carries TRBV7-9 and TRBJ2-5; 10 bases fit TRBD2. Germline V gene sequence: CDR1 SEHNR, CDR2 FQNEAQ (reference sequence). The CDR3 is 15 amino acids. The J segment lost 2 bases and the V segment lost 4 bases, leaving 4 bases of the junction unmatched. The CDR3: CASSSWTSGQETQYF. CDR3 nucleotide sequence: TGTGCCAGCAGCTCCTGGACTAGCGGACAAGAGACCCAGTACTTC.

This clonotype occurred many times. The J gene is TRBJ2-7, the V gene TRBV12-3 or TRBV12-4, with 11 bases fitting TRBD1. The CDR3 covers 15 residues. The V gene end was trimmed by 0 bases and the J gene end by 6 bases; junction bases not matched to a gene: 4. CDR3 sequence (DNA): TGTGCCAGCAGTTTAGCGGACAGGGGGCGCGGCGAGCAGTACTTC. It encodes CASSLADRGRGEQYF.

This clonotype was observed at least ten times. The rearrangement uses TRBV18 and TRBJ2-7; 7 bases match TRBD1. The V and J ends lost 5 bases and 3 bases, in that order; junction bases with no gene match: 4. CDR1 and CDR2 (germline): KGHSH, LQKENI. CDR3 length equals 13 residues. The CDR3 spells CASSTPGGYEQYF. In nucleotides, the CDR3 is TGTGCCAGCTCAACTCCAGGGGGCTACGAGCAGTACTTC.

This clonotype appeared many times. The J gene is TRBJ2-2, the V gene TRBV7-6, with D maybe TRBD2 (6 bases). CDR1 is SGHVS and CDR2 is FNYEAQ in the germline V gene. The CDR3 totals 14 residues. V was cut by 6 bases and J by 5 bases, with 13 bases left in between. DNA for the CDR3: TGTGCCAGCAGACTCGAGGAGGGGACCGGGGAGCTGTTTTTT. This sequence encodes CASRLEEGTGELFF.

This clonotype was seen ten or more times. The V and J genes are TRBV12-3 or TRBV12-4 and TRBJ2-7; 8 positions agree with TRBD2. V dropped 7 bases and J dropped 6; count of bases not matched to a gene: 14. The CDR3 spans 15 residues. The DNA of the CDR3 is TGTGCCAGCACCTCCCAGGGCGGGGGGACGTTCGAGCAGTACTTC. Its translation: CASTSQGGGTFEQYF.

In its sample, this clonotype was seen many times. The chain employs TRBV4-1 and TRBJ2-2; 8 nucleotides align to TRBD1. CDR3 length: 18 residues. J gave up 3 bases and V 0 bases, and 9 bases lay outside the gene matches. Germline assignment: CDR1 MGHRA and CDR2 YSYEKL. The CDR3 sequence is CASSQDFKDRDYTGELFF. In nucleotides, the CDR3 is TGCGCCAGCAGCCAAGATTTTAAGGACAGGGACTACACCGGGGAGCTGTTTTTT.